A single sample gave rise to the 26 T cell receptor beta chains below, sequenced in a study of T cells in Graves' hyperthyroidism and ophthalmopathy. Amplification of TCR beta CDR3 regions was performed using RNA transcripts as template. The HTBI primer set was used in a first-round RT-PCR of the TCR CDR3. TCRdb re-derived calls from the multiplex PCR reads in MiXCR, one entry per CDR3 protein. This repertoire shows roughly 170,000 distinct CDR3 sequences, about 9% found once; its top ten account for roughly a fifth. The sample was blood. The origin of the receptors is a woman in her late teens or twenties with Graves' hyperthyroidism that later progressed to Graves' ophthalmopathy.

This clonotype was seen a handful of times. The V and J genes are TRBV15 and TRBJ2-1; D possibly corresponds to TRBD2 (6 bases). The CDR3 covers 15 residues. Germline V gene sequence: CDR1 LNHNV, CDR2 YYDKDF (reference sequence). Trimming shortened V by 0 bases and J by 2 bases, and 8 bases separated the two germline ends. DNA of the CDR3: TGTGCCACCAGCAGAGATCGCGGGGCCTACAATGAGCAGTTCTTC. Protein sequence: CATSRDRGAYNEQFF. Together with reference TRBV15 and TRBJ2-1, the CDR3 gives the full variable domain: DAMVIQNPRYQVTQFGKPVTLSCSQTLNHNVMYWYQQKSSQAPKLLFHYYDKDFNNEADTPDNFQSRRPNTSFCFLDIRSPGLGDTAMYLCATSRDRGAYNEQFFGPGTRLTVL.

This chain joins TRBV4-2 and TRBJ1-2, with a possible D match to TRBD1 (5 bases). V lost 1 base and J 4 bases, leaving 13 bases between the germline ends. The CDR3 runs 15 residues. Germline V CDR1 and CDR2: LGHNA, YNFKEQ. The DNA for the CDR3 is TGTGCCAGCAGCCAAGGAGTCGGGGGTAGCTATGGCTACACCTTC. Translating gives CASSQGVGGSYGYTF.

In its sample, this clonotype was seen many times. The V and J genes are TRBV12-3 or TRBV12-4 and TRBJ1-3; D gene unclear. This CDR3 is built from 14 residues. Trimming stripped 2 bases from V and 3 bases from J, with 8 bases between. CDR3 protein: CASSLRKNGNTIYF. The CDR3 DNA reads as TGTGCCAGCAGTTTAAGGAAAAATGGAAACACCATATATTTT.

This clonotype came up many times. The CDR3 DNA reads as TGTGCCAGCAGCTTCATCTCTAGCCGAGACAATGAGCAGTTCTTC. This encodes CASSFISSRDNEQFF. The rearrangement uses TRBV5-6 and TRBJ2-1, with D possibly being TRBD2 (5 bases). V lost 2 bases to trimming and J lost 5 bases, with 14 bases between them. The germline CDR1 and CDR2 sequences are SGHDT and YYEEEE. There are 15 residues in the CDR3.

The J gene is TRBJ1-5, the V gene TRBV6-1; D gene ambiguous. V lost 6 bases, J lost 3 bases, and 18 bases lay in between. Germline V gene lookup returns CDR1 MNHNS and CDR2 SASEGT. The CDR3 has 16 residues. Written as DNA, the CDR3 is TGTGCCAGCAGCCCTAGTTCGAGTACATACAATCAGCCCCAGCATTTT. It yields the protein CASSPSSSTYNQPQHF.

This clonotype was recorded a few times. Sequence at one end of the junction differs from germline and may be a read error. The chain uses TRBV10-3 and TRBJ2-7, with D perhaps matching TRBD2 (6 bases). Germline assignment: CDR1 ENHRY and CDR2 SYGVKD. The CDR3 consists of 15 residues. The CDR3 bases are TGTGCCATCGGACCTTCCGGGATTCTGGACTACGAGCGGTACTTC. Encoded protein: CAIGPSGILDYERYF.

Many counts were recorded for this clonotype. The rearrangement uses TRBV2 and TRBJ2-7; 7 positions match TRBD1. Germline assignment: CDR1 SNHLY and CDR2 FYNNEI. The CDR3 has 17 residues. Trimming took 1 base from V and 2 from J; bases not matched to a gene: 11. CDR3 nucleotides: TGTGCCAGCAGTGAAGGGGGTATGTGGGGACAGCCCTACGAGCAGTACTTC. Amino acid sequence: CASSEGGMWGQPYEQYF.

This clonotype appeared a few times. A much larger clone is a single base away; this may be a read error. V gene TRBV7-2 combines with J gene TRBJ2-5; D is perhaps TRBD1 or TRBD2 (5 bases each). The CDR3 contains 15 residues. Trimming removed 0 bases at V and 5 bases at J, with 13 bases between. CDR1 and CDR2 from the germline V gene are SGHTA and FQGNSA. The DNA of the CDR3 is TGTGCCAGCAGCTTAGCGCGGGCAGGGCGGGAGACCCAGTACTTC. The encoded protein is CASSLARAGRETQYF.

In its sample, this clonotype was seen many times. The chain combines TRBV7-2 with TRBJ2-1; D not certain. The V gene lost 0 bases and the J gene lost 3 bases, with 12 bases spanning the gap. The CDR3 runs 16 residues. Germline CDR1 and CDR2: SGHTA and FQGNSA. As DNA, the CDR3 is TGTGCCAGCAGCTTAGCCTCCCTTGGATACTACAATGAGCAGTTCTTC. Protein sequence: CASSLASLGYYNEQFF.

There are a few counts of this clonotype. V gene TRBV11-2 combines with J gene TRBJ1-2; maybe TRBD1 (6 bases). The CDR3 is 14 residues long. The germline CDR1 and CDR2 sequences are SGHAT and FQNNGV. V was pared by 2 bases and J by 6 bases, with 13 bases between. CDR3 amino acids: CASSLLGAQDGYTF. CDR3 coding DNA: TGTGCCAGCAGCTTATTGGGGGCGCAAGATGGCTACACCTTC.

The chain couples TRBV19 to TRBJ2-1; D remains ambiguous. The CDR3 loop spans 16 amino acids. The V end lost 5 bases, the J end lost 1 base, and 15 bases lay between the germline ends. Germline assignment: CDR1 LNHDA and CDR2 SQIVND (reference sequence). The CDR3 protein is CASSRPRGPSYNEQFF. In nucleotides, the CDR3 is TGTGCCAGTAGTCGACCGCGCGGACCTTCCTACAATGAGCAGTTCTTC. Variable domain in full (rest from reference TRBV19 and TRBJ2-1): DGGITQSPKYLFRKEGQNVTLSCEQNLNHDAMYWYRQDPGQGLRLIYYSQIVNDFQKGDIAEGYSVSREKKESFPLTVTSAQKNPTAFYLCASSRPRGPSYNEQFFGPGTRLTVL.

V and J are TRBV4-2 and TRBJ2-7; 10 positions agree with TRBD2. The trim removed 0 bases at V and 2 bases at J, leaving 4 bases unmatched. This CDR3 is 16 amino acids long. The V gene's germline CDR1 is LGHNA and CDR2 YNFKEQ. DNA of the CDR3: TGTGCCAGCAGCCAAGAAGGGCTAGCGGGGGCCTACGAGCAGTACTTC. It encodes CASSQEGLAGAYEQYF.

This clonotype was detected only once. A much larger clone sits a single nucleotide away, making a read error possible. V and J are TRBV29-1 and TRBJ2-1, with D unresolved. The V gene lost 5 bases and the J gene lost 8 bases, with 4 bases spanning the gap. This CDR3 is 9 amino acids long. Germline V gives CDR1 SQVTM, CDR2 ANQGSEA. CDR3 DNA sequence: TGCAGCGTTAGAGATGAGCAGTTCTTC. It translates to CSVRDEQFF.

The table lists this clonotype with many counts. The chain carries TRBV12-5 and TRBJ1-2; no reliable D call. The CDR3 is 15 amino acids. V shed 7 bases and J shed 6 bases, with 21 bases lying between them. The germline gives CDR1 LGHNT, CDR2 FRNRAP. Written as DNA, the CDR3 is TGTGCTAGTGCCCGTGGGTTCCCAGGACTCAATGGCTACACCTTC. Translated: CASARGFPGLNGYTF.

This clonotype has a count of ten or more. The genes are TRBV2 and TRBJ1-4; 9 bases align to TRBD1. The CDR3 extends over 14 amino acids. Looked up from germline, CDR1 is SNHLY and CDR2 is FYNNEI. V dropped 7 bases and J dropped 8; count of bases not matched to a gene: 8. The CDR3, as DNA: TGTGCCAGCACTAGACAGGGGGTGGAGGAAAAACTGTTTTTT. Its translation: CASTRQGVEEKLFF.

This clonotype was seen more than once but under ten times. This chain joins TRBV30 and TRBJ2-1; maybe TRBD2 (5 bases). The CDR3 has 14 residues. The germline gives CDR1 GTSNPN, CDR2 SVGIG (reference sequence). V lost 3 bases and J 8 bases, leaving 17 bases between the germline ends. The CDR3 reads CAWSPGGIRDEQFF. The CDR3 bases are TGTGCCTGGAGCCCCGGAGGCATTAGGGATGAGCAGTTCTTC.

This clonotype showed up many times. The chain employs TRBV2 and TRBJ1-5; D possibly corresponds to TRBD1 (5 bases). CDR3 length: 14 amino acids. Germline V gene data show CDR1 as SNHLY and CDR2 as FYNNEI. V was shortened by 6 bases and J by 3 bases, with 12 bases between the two germline ends. The CDR3 DNA is TGTGCCAGCAGACAGACAGTCTACAATCAGCCCCAGCATTTT. Protein sequence: CASRQTVYNQPQHF.

The chain employs TRBV6-6 and TRBJ1-2; D gene unclear. V was cut by 0 bases and J by 3 bases, with 11 bases left in between. The CDR3 is 15 residues long. The V gene's germline CDR1 is MNHNY and CDR2 SVGAGI (reference sequence). The CDR3 protein is CASSYSGSKDYGYTF. Written as DNA, the CDR3 is TGTGCCAGCAGTTACTCAGGGTCGAAGGACTATGGCTACACCTTC.

This clonotype was recorded many times. This chain uses TRBV2 with TRBJ2-1; D is ambiguous. This CDR3 spans 12 amino acids. V lost 4 bases and J lost 6, with 7 bases in between. CDR1 is SNHLY and CDR2 is FYNNEI in the germline V gene. CDR3 region: CASSVSRNEQFF. CDR3 DNA: TGTGCCAGCAGTGTGTCCCGCAATGAGCAGTTCTTC.

This clonotype was counted many times. CDR3 protein: CASSRTSGGHSKQAHEQFF. As DNA, the CDR3 is TGTGCCAGCAGCCGGACTAGCGGGGGCCACTCAAAACAAGCGCATGAGCAGTTCTTC. The gene calls are TRBV7-9 and TRBJ2-1; the match to TRBD2 covers 13 bases. The ends lost 5 bases at V and 8 bases at J; junction bases unmatched: 18. There are 19 residues in the CDR3. Germline V gene sequence: CDR1 SEHNR, CDR2 FQNEAQ (reference sequence).

There are many counts of this clonotype. The V and J genes are TRBV10-1 and TRBJ2-2; D is uncertain. Germline V gene data show CDR1 as WNHNN and CDR2 as SYGVQD (reference sequence). Between the trimmed V and J ends, which lost 2 bases and 5 bases, there was a span of 6 bases. CDR3 size: 13 residues. The CDR3 region is CASSEQGTGELFF. The CDR3 DNA reads TGCGCCAGCAGTGAGCAAGGGACCGGGGAGCTGTTTTTT.

The chain links TRBV30 to TRBJ1-5; the D is unclear. In germline, CDR1 is GTSNPN, CDR2 SVGIG (reference sequence). V shed 1 base and J shed 0 bases, with 7 bases lying between them. The CDR3 contains 14 residues. The CDR3 bases are TGTGCCTGGAGTGATCAGAATAGCAATCAGCCCCAGCATTTT. Translating gives CAWSDQNSNQPQHF. The variable domain in full, completed from reference TRBV30 and TRBJ1-5, reads SQTIHQWPATLVQPVGSPLSLECTVEGTSNPNLYWYRQAAGRGLQLLFYSVGIGQISSEVPQNLSASRPQDRQFILSSKKLLLSDSGFYLCAWSDQNSNQPQHFGDGTRLSIL.

The genes are TRBV3-1 and TRBJ2-2; D assignment may be TRBD1 or TRBD2 (5 bases each). Germline V gene data show CDR1 as LGHDT and CDR2 as YNNKEL (reference sequence). V dropped 6 bases and J dropped 6 bases, with 20 bases sitting between them. The CDR3 is made up of 16 amino acids. CDR3 in DNA: TGTGCCAGCAGGGTTTTGGGGACGGTCCCCCCCGGGGAGCTGTTTTTT. The encoded protein is CASRVLGTVPPGELFF. The full variable domain, in which reference TRBV3-1 and TRBJ2-2 provide the parts outside the CDR3, is DTAVSQTPKYLVTQMGNDKSIKCEQNLGHDTMYWYKQDSKKFLKIMFSYNNKELIINETVPNRFSPKSPDKAHLNLHINSLELGDSAVYFCASRVLGTVPPGELFFGEGSRLTVL.

The table lists this clonotype with many counts. The rearrangement links TRBV7-3 to TRBJ2-1; no clear D gene. From germline, CDR1 is SGHTA and CDR2 FQGTGA. V was clipped by 3 bases and J by 9 bases, with 18 bases between them. This CDR3 is 15 amino acids long. CDR3 protein: CASSLRGPSGGEQFF. The CDR3, as DNA: TGTGCCAGCAGCTTGCGAGGCCCCTCCGGCGGTGAGCAGTTCTTC.

The J gene is TRBJ2-1, the V gene TRBV7-6; tentative D call: TRBD2 (5 bases). V gave up 0 bases and J gave up 5 bases, with 11 bases separating them. This CDR3 region has 15 residues. Per the germline V gene, CDR1 is SGHVS and CDR2 is FNYEAQ. CDR3 amino acids: CASSLAVGLHNEQFF. CDR3 DNA sequence: TGTGCCAGCAGCTTAGCCGTAGGACTGCACAATGAGCAGTTCTTC.

In this sample, this clonotype turned up many times. The J gene is TRBJ2-1, the V gene TRBV18; D possibly corresponds to TRBD1 (6 bases). The CDR3 is 13 residues long. Germline-derived CDR1 and CDR2 are KGHSH and LQKENI. Deletions cut 6 bases from V and 4 bases from J, with 10 bases between. The CDR3 reads CASSQDRYNEQFF. The CDR3 DNA sequence: TGTGCCAGCTCCCAGGACAGATACAATGAGCAGTTCTTC.